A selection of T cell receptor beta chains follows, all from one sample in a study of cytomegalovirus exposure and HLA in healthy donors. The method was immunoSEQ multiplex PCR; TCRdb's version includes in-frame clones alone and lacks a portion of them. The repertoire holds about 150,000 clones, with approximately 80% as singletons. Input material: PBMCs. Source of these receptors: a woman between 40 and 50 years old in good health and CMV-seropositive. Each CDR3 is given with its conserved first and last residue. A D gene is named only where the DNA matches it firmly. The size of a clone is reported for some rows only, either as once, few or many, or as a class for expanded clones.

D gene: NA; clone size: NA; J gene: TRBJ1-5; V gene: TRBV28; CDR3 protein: CASSFTGTIGHQPQHF; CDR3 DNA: TGTGCCAGCAGCTTCACAGGGACGATTGGGCATCAGCCCCAGCATTTT
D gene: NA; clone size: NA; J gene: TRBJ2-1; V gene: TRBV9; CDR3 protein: CASSQSPGGAGSYNEQFF; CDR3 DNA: TGTGCCAGCAGCCAATCGCCGGGTGGTGCCGGCTCCTACAATGAGCAGTTCTTC
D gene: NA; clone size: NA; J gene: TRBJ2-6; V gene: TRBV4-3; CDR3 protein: CASSQEEGSLGVSGANVLTF; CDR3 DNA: TGCGCCAGCAGCCAAGAAGAGGGATCCCTCGGGGTCTCTGGGGCCAACGTCCTGACTTTC
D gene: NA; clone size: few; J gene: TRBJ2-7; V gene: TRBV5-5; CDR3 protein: CASSPRGLWEQYF; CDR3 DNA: TGTGCCAGCAGCCCCCGAGGCTTGTGGGAGCAGTACTTC
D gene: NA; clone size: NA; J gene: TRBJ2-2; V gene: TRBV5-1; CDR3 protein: CASSLVLDTGELFF; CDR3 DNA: TGCGCCAGCAGCTTGGTACTGGACACCGGGGAGCTGTTTTTT
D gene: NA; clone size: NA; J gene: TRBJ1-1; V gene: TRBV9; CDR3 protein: CASSSRGGPGTEAFF; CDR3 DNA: TGTGCCAGCAGCTCGAGAGGGGGTCCGGGCACTGAAGCTTTCTTT
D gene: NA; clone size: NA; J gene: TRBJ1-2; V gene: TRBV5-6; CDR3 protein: CASSLVQGSYGYTF; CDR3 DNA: TGTGCCAGCAGCTTGGTACAGGGCTCCTATGGCTACACCTTC
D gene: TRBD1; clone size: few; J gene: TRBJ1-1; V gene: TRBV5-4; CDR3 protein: CASSRQGGTEAFF; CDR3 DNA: TGTGCCAGCAGCCGACAGGGGGGCACTGAAGCTTTCTTT
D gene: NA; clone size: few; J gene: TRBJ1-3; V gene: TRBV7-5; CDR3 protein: CANIPSDSGNTIYF; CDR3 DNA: TGTGCTAACATCCCCTCCGACTCTGGAAACACCATATATTTT
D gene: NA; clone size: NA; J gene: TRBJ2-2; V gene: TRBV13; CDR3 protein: CASSPRDRNTGELFF; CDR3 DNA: TGTGCCAGCAGCCCGCGGGACAGGAACACCGGGGAGCTGTTTTTT
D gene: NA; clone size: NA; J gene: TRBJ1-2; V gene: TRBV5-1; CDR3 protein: CASSLQGTGNYGYTF; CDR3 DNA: TGCGCCAGCAGCTTACAGGGAACGGGGAACTATGGCTACACCTTC
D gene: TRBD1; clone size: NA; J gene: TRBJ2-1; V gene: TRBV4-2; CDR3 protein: CASSQARQGVSYNEQFF; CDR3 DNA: TGTGCCAGCAGCCAAGCCCGACAGGGGGTTAGCTACAATGAGCAGTTCTTC
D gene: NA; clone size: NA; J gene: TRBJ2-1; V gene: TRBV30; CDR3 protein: CAYGASNEQFF; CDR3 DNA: TGTGCCTATGGAGCCAGCAATGAGCAGTTCTTC
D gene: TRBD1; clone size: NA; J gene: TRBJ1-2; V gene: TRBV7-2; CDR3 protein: CASSPGTEGYGYTF; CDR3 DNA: TGTGCCAGCAGCCCAGGGACAGAGGGCTATGGCTACACCTTC
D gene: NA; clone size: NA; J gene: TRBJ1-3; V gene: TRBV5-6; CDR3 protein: CASSLHRGNTIYF; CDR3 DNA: TGTGCCAGCAGCTTGCATCGGGGGAACACCATATATTTT
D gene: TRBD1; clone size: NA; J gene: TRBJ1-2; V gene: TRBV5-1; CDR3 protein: CASSQNRGSNYGYTF; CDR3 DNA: TGCGCCAGCAGCCAGAACAGGGGTAGCAACTATGGCTACACCTTC
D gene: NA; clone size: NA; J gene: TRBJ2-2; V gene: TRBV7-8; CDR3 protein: CASSPPPGDRNTGELFF; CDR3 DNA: TGTGCCAGCAGTCCGCCACCAGGGGACCGGAACACCGGGGAGCTGTTTTTT
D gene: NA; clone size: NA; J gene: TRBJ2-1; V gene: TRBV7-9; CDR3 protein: CASSLELWSSYNEQFF; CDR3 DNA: TGTGCCAGCAGCTTAGAATTGTGGAGCTCCTACAATGAGCAGTTCTTC
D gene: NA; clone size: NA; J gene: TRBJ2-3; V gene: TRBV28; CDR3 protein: CASSLADTDTQYF; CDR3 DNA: TGTGCCAGCAGTTTAGCAGACACAGATACGCAGTATTTT
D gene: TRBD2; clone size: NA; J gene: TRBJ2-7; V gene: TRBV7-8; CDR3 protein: CASSSLAGGYEQYF; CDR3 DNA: TGTGCCAGCAGCTCTTTAGCGGGGGGATACGAGCAGTACTTC
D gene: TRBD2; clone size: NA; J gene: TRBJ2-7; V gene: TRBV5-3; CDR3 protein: CARSLGLAGIAYEQYF; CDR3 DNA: TGTGCCAGAAGCTTGGGACTAGCGGGGATTGCCTACGAGCAGTACTTC
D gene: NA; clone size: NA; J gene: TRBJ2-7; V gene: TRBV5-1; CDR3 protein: CASSLVGGSAYEQYF; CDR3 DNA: TGCGCCAGCAGCTTGGTTGGGGGGTCGGCCTACGAGCAGTACTTC
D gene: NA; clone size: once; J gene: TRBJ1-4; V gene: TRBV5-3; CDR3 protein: CASFGGGATNEKLFF; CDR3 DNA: TGTGCCAGTTTCGGGGGGGGAGCAACTAATGAAAAACTGTTTTTT
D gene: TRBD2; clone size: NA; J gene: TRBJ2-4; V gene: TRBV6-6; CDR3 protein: CASSPRGGSIQYF; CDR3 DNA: TGTGCCAGCAGTCCGCGGGGGGGGAGCATTCAGTACTTC
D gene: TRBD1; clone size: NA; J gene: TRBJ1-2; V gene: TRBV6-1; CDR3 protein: CASSGFGQGSHGYTF; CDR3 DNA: TGTGCCAGCAGTGGCTTCGGACAGGGGTCCCATGGCTACACCTTC
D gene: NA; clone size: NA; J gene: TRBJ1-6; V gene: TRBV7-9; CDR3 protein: CASSFSTDSPLHF; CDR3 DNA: TGTGCCAGCAGCTTTTCCACGGATTCACCCCTCCACTTT
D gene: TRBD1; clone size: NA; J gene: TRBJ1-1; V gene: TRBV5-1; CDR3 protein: CASSTRTGGGTEAFF; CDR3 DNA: TGCGCCAGCAGCACCCGAACAGGGGGAGGAACTGAAGCTTTCTTT
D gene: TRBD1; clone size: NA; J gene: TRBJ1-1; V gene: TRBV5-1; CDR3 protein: CASSLGGQGTEAFF; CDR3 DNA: TGCGCCAGCAGCTTGGGGGGACAGGGAACTGAAGCTTTCTTT
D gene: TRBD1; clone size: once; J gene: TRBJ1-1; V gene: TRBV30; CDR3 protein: CACATIRGRGTEAFF; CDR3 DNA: TGTGCCTGCGCAACTATCAGGGGGCGCGGGACTGAAGCTTTCTTT
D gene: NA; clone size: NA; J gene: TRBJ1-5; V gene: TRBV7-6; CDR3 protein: CASSLEGSNQPQHF; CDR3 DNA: TGTGCCAGCAGCTTAGAGGGGAGCAATCAGCCCCAGCATTTT
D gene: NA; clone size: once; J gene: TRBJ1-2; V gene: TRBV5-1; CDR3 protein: CASSLEPGGGLGGYTF; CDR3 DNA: TGCGCCAGCAGCTTGGAACCTGGCGGGGGGCTTGGCGGCTACACCTTC